The TCR beta chain described here comes from a study of cytomegalovirus exposure and HLA in healthy donors listed by TCRdb under 2017. Broadly, across the study: According to a later analysis, one platform produced both the 110 or so validation repertoires and the roughly 650 repertoires of the first cohort. A separate validation cohort of roughly 120 different subjects was used in addition to the 666-subject first cohort. High-throughput TCR immunosequencing, statistical association of individual TCRs with disease status, and machine learning were combined to predict cytomegalovirus infection status. The study aimed to test whether cataloging public T cell receptors could reveal signatures of past pathogen exposure. Study-level results and caveats: In vitro tests confirmed that three of the cytomegalovirus-associated TCR beta chains recognize cytomegalovirus antigens. It was suggested by the authors that the approach could potentially be generalized to other disease states and immunological phenotypes. In a later analysis, TCRs clustered in the first cohort were found to also tend to co-occur in the roughly 110 validation repertoires, with 94% of cluster scores above 0. A later analysis lacked HLA typing for the validation cohort, so it scored co-occurrence in that cohort across all 130 or so repertoires. Most TCR sequences were seen in very few donors, while some public TCRs were found in many individuals. A total of fewer than 200 TCR beta chains were listed by the study as associated with cytomegalovirus. Cytomegalovirus status was reported to be diagnosed by the classifier with high specificity and sensitivity in both the original and validation cohorts.

The donors were included in the validation cohort of some 110 subjects, a group kept apart from the 666-subject first cohort. The germline V gene yields MGHRA for CDR1 and YSYEKL for CDR2. The CDR3 holds 15 amino acids from the cysteine to the phenylalanine. Solely the CDR3 DNA is kept, with 45 bases framed from the first base. V and J are trimmed by 4 bases and 3 bases, and the gene matches miss 6 bases of the junction. The library came from the immunoSEQ multiplex PCR assay. Per the original workflow: A statistical classification framework was built for diagnosing cytomegalovirus status from the catalog of TCR beta chain sequences. The source is immuneACCESS, and TCRdb retained only in-frame sequences with V and J called. Part of the clones is not carried over; for the studies checked, unresolved V genes explain less than half of this, and the remainder is unexplained. V and J calls plus clone size are reproduced from that table; the DNA served to infer D and trimming. The sample profile shows about 250,000 clones; roughly 84% of them were found once. Clones ranked in the top ten supply approximately 12% of the sample.

Worth noting for this clone: The target of this receptor is not known. Per-base quality was not reported, and no clone a single base away is much larger than it.

This TCR came from a man younger than 35 in good health and CMV-seropositive. Sequenced input: PBMCs. This receptor chain uses TRBV4-1 and TRBJ2-7; 10 central nucleotides agree with TRBD2. The CDR3 protein sequence reads: CASSPGLAENYEQYF. The bases read TGCGCCAGCAGCCCCGGACTAGCGGAGAACTACGAGCAGTACTTC.